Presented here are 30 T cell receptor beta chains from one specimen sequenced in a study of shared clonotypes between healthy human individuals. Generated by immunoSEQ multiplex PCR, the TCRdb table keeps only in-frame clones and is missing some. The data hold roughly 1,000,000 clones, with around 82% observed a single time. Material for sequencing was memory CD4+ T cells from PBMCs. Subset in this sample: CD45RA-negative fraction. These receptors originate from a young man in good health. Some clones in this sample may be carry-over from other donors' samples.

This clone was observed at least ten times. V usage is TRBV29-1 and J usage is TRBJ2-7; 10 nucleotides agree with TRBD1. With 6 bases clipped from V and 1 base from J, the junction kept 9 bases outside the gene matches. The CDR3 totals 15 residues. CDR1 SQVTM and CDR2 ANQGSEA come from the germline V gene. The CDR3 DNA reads TGCAGCGTCGTGATCGGACAGGGGGGTTCCTACGAGCAGTACTTC. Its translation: CSVVIGQGGSYEQYF.

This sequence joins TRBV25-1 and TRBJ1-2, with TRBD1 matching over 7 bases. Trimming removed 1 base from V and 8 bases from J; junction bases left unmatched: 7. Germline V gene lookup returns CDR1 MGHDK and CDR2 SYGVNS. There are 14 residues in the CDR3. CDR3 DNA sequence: TGTGCCAGCAGTGAATCGGGACAGAATCGAGGCTACACCTTC. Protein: CASSESGQNRGYTF.

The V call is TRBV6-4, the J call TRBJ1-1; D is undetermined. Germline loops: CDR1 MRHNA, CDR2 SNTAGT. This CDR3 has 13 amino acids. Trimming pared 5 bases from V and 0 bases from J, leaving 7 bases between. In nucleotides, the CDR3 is TGTGCCAGCAGTTCAGAAATGAACACTGAAGCTTTCTTT. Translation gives CASSSEMNTEAFF.

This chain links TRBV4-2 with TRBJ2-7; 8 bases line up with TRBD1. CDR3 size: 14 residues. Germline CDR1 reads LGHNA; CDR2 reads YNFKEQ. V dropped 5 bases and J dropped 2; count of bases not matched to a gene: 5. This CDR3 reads CASSSRQGPYEQYF. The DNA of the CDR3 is TGTGCCAGCAGCTCCCGACAGGGGCCCTACGAGCAGTACTTC.

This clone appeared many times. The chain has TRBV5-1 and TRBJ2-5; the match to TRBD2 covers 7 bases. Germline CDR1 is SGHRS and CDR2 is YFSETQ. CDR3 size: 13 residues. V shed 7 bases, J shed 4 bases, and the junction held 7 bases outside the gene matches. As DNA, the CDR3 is TGCGCCAGCCAGAAGTCGGGGGGAGAGACCCAGTACTTC. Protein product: CASQKSGGETQYF.

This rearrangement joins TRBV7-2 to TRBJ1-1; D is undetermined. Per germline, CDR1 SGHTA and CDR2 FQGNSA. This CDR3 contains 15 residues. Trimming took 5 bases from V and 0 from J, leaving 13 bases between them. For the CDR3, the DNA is TGTGCCAGCAGCCTCGGGCGGTTCATGAACACTGAAGCTTTCTTT. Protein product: CASSLGRFMNTEAFF.

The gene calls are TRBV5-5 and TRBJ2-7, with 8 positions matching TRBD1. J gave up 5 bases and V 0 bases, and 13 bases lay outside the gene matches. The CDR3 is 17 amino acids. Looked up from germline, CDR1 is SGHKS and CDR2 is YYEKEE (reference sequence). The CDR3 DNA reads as TGTGCCAGCAGCTTGGAGGCAGGGGGCGCGTTCTTGAACGAGCAGTACTTC. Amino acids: CASSLEAGGAFLNEQYF.

The CDR3 DNA reads TGTGCCAGCAGCTTAGCACGGGGGGCTCTTGAAAAACTGTTTTTT. Translation gives CASSLARGALEKLFF. The rearrangement joins TRBV7-9 to TRBJ1-4, with D possibly being TRBD1 (6 bases). This CDR3 contains 15 residues. Germline V gene sequence: CDR1 SEHNR, CDR2 FQNEAQ (reference sequence). Between the trimmed V and J ends, which lost 0 bases and 7 bases, there was a span of 12 bases.

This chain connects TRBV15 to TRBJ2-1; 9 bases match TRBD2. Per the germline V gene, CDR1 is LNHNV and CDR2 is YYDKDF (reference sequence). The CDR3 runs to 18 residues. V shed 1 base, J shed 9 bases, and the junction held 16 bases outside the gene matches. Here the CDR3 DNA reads TGTGCCACCAGCAGAGCCCCATCTCGCGGGAGGGCCAAGGGTGAGCAGTTCTTC. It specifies CATSRAPSRGRAKGEQFF.

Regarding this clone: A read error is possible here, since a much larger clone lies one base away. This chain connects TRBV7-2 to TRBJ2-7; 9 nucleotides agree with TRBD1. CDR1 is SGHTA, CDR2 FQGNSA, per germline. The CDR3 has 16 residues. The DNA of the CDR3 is TGTGCCAGCAGCTTCAGCACGGGACAGGGCACCTACGAGCCGTACTTC. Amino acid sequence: CASSFSTGQGTYEPYF.

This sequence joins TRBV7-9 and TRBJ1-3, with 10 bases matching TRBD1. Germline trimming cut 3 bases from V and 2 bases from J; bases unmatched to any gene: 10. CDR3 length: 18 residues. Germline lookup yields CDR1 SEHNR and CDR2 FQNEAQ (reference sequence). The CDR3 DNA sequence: TGTGCCAGCAGCTTGACAGGGGGCGCAGGTTTTACTGGAAACACCATATATTTT. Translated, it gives CASSLTGGAGFTGNTIYF.

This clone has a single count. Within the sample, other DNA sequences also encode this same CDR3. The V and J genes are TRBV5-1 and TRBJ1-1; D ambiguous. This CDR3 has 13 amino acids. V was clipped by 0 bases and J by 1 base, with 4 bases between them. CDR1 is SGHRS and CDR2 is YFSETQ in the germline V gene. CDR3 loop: CASSLGRNTEAFF. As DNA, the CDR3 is TGCGCCAGCAGCTTGGGGAGGAACACTGAAGCTTTCTTT.

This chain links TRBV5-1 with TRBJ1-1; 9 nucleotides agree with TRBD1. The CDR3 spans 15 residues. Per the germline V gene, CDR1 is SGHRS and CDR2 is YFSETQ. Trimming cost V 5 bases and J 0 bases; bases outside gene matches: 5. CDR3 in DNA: TGCGCCAGCAGACCACGGACAGGGGTGAACACTGAAGCTTTCTTT. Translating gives CASRPRTGVNTEAFF.

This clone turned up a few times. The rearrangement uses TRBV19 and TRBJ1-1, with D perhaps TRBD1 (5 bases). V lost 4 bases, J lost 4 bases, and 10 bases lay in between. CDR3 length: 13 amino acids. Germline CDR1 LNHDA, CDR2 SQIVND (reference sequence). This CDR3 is CASSTGIGTEAFF. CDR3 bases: TGTGCCAGTAGTACAGGGATTGGCACTGAAGCTTTCTTT. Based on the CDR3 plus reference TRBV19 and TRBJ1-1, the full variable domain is DGGITQSPKYLFRKEGQNVTLSCEQNLNHDAMYWYRQDPGQGLRLIYYSQIVNDFQKGDIAEGYSVSREKKESFPLTVTSAQKNPTAFYLCASSTGIGTEAFFGQGTRLTVV.

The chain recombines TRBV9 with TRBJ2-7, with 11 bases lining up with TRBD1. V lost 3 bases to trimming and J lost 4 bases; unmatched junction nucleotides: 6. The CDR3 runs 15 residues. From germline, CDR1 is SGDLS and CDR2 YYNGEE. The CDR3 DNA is TGTGCCAGCAGCGACCGGGACAGGGGGTTTTACGAGCAGTACTTC. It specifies CASSDRDRGFYEQYF.

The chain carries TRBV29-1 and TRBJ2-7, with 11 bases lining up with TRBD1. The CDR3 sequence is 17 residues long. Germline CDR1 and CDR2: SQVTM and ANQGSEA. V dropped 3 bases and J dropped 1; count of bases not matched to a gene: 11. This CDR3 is CSVEPGRGQGDSYEQYF. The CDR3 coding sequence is TGCAGCGTTGAGCCGGGTCGGGGACAGGGGGATTCCTACGAGCAGTACTTC.

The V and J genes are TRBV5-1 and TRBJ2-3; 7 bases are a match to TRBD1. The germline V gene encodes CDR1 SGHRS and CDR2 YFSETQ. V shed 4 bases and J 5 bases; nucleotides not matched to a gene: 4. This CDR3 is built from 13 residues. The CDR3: CASSTDREDTQYF. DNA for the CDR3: TGCGCCAGCAGCACCGACAGGGAAGATACGCAGTATTTT.

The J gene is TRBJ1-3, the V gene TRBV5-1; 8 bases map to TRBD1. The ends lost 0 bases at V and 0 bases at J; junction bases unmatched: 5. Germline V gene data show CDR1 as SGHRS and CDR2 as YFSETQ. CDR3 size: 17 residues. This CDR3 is CASSLGQGKGSGNTIYF. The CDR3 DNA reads TGCGCCAGCAGCTTGGGACAGGGGAAGGGCTCTGGAAACACCATATATTTT.

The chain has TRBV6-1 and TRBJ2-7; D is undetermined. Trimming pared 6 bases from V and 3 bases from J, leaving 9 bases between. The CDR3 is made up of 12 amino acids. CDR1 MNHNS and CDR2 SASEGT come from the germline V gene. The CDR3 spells CASSGVFYEQYF. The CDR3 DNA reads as TGTGCCAGCAGCGGAGTCTTCTACGAGCAGTACTTC.

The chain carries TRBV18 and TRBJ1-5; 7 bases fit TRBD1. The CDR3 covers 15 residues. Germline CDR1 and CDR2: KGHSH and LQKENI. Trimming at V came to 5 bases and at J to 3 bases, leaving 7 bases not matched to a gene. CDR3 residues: CASSSGTVFNQPQHF. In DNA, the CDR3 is TGTGCCAGCTCATCCGGGACAGTATTCAATCAGCCCCAGCATTTT.

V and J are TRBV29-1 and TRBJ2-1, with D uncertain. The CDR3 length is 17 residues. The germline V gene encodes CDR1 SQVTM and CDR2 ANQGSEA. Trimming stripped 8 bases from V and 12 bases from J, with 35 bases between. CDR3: CSPCLSSTEYQALGQFF. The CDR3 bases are TGCAGCCCCTGCCTGTCGTCGACGGAATATCAGGCGCTTGGGCAGTTCTTC.

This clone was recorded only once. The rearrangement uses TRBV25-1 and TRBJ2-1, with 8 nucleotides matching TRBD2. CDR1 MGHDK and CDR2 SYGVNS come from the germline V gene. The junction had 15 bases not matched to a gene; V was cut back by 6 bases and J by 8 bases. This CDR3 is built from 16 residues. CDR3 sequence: CASSEPGRASGYEQFF. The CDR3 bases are TGTGCCAGCAGCGAGCCAGGACGGGCTAGCGGGTATGAGCAGTTCTTC.

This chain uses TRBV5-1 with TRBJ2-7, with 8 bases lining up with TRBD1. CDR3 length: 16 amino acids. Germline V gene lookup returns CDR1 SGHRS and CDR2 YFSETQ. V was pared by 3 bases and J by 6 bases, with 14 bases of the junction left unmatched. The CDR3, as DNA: TGCGCCAGCAGCTCGGATTGGGGACAGGCCGTCGGCGAGCAGTACTTC. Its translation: CASSSDWGQAVGEQYF.

The CDR3 nucleotides are TGTGCCAGCGTCCCAAATACTGGGGCCAACGTCCTGACTTTC. Translated, it gives CASVPNTGANVLTF. V gene TRBV7-9 combines with J gene TRBJ2-6, with D hard to call. Trimming removed 8 bases at V and 2 bases at J, with 10 bases between. Germline values: CDR1 SEHNR, CDR2 FQNEAQ (reference sequence). The CDR3 has 14 amino acids. Full variable domain (remainder filled in from reference TRBV7-9 and TRBJ2-6): DTGVSQNPRHKITKRGQNVTFRCDPISEHNRLYWYRQTLGQGPEFLTYFQNEAQLEKSRLLSDRFSAERPKGSFSTLEIQRTEQGDSAMYLCASVPNTGANVLTFGAGSRLTVL.

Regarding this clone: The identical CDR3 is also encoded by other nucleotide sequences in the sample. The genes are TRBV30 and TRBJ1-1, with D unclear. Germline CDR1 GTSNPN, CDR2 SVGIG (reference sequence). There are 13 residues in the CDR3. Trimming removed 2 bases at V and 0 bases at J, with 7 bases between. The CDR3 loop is CAWSLGLNTEAFF. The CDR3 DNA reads TGTGCCTGGAGTCTCGGCCTGAACACTGAAGCTTTCTTT.

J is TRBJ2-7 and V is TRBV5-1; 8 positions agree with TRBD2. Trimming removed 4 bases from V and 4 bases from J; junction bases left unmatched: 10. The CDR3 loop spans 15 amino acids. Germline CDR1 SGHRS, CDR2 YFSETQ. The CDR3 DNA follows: TGCGCCAGCAGCACTCCAGCGGGAGTCGGGTACGAGCAGTACTTC. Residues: CASSTPAGVGYEQYF.

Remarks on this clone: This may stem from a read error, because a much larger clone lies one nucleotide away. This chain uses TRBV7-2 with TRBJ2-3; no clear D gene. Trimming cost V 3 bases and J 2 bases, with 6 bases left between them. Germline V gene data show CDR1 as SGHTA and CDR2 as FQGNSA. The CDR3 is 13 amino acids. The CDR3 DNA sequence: TGTGCCAGCAGCTTTGAGTACACAGATACGCAGTATTTT. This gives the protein CASSFEYTDTQYF. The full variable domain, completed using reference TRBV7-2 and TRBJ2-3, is GAGVSQSPSNKVTEKGKDVELRCDPISGHTALYWYRQSLGQGLEFLIYFQGNSAPDKSGLPSDRFSAERTGGSVSTLTIQRTQQEDSAVYLCASSFEYTDTQYFGPGTRLTVL.

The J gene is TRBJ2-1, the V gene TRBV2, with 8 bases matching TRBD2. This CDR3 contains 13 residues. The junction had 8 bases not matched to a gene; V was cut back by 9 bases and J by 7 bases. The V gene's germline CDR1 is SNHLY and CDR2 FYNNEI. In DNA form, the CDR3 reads TGTGCCAGTAGCCGGGAGCGGGAGAATGAGCAGTTCTTC. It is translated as CASSRERENEQFF.

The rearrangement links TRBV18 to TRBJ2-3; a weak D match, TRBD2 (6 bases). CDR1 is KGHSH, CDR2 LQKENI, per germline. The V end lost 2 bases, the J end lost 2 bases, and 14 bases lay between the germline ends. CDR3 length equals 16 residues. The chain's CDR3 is CASSPSLAEFTDTQYF. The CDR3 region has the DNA TGTGCCAGCTCACCATCTTTAGCGGAGTTCACAGATACGCAGTATTTT.

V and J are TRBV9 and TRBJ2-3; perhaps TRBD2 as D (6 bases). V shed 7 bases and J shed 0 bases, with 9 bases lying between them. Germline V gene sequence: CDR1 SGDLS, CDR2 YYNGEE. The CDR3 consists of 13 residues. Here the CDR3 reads CASGGASTDTQYF. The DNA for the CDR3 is TGTGCCAGCGGCGGGGCTAGCACAGATACGCAGTATTTT.